A single sample gave rise to the 10 T cell receptor beta chains below, sequenced in a study of T cell repertoires in urothelial bladder cancer (dated by TCRdb to between 2017 and 2020). The library came from the immunoSEQ multiplex PCR assay. TCRdb limited this immuneACCESS table to in-frame rearrangements with V and J called. A share of clones is missing; checked studies link under half to unresolved V genes, and the rest is unexplained. The sample includes roughly 11,000 clones, with around 65% observed a single time. The ten largest clones represent less than 9% of the sample. Sequencing was done on a sample of tumor-infiltrating cells from bladder cancer. All receptors come from a human donor with a benign inflammatory bladder lesion.

This clone has just one count. J is TRBJ1-2 and V is TRBV5-1; D gene unclear. The CDR3 is made up of 13 amino acids. The germline V and J ends were trimmed by 1 base and 2 bases, with 6 bases remaining between them. The germline V gene encodes CDR1 SGHRS and CDR2 YFSETQ. The CDR3 loop reads CASSLNVNYGYTF. The CDR3 region has the DNA TGCGCCAGCAGCTTGAACGTCAACTATGGCTACACCTTC.

The CDR3 bases are TGTGCCAGCAGCTTAGTTGGCTATGCTTTCTTT. This encodes CASSLVGYAFF. V gene TRBV11-2 combines with J gene TRBJ1-1; D call uncertain. V lost 1 base to trimming and J lost 11 bases, with 8 bases between them. Germline CDR1 and CDR2: SGHAT and FQNNGV. The CDR3 loop spans 11 amino acids. Supplemented by reference TRBV11-2 and TRBJ1-1, the full variable domain reads EAGVAQSPRYKIIEKRQSVAFWCNPISGHATLYWYQQILGQGPKLLIQFQNNGVVDDSQLPKDRFSAERLKGVDSTLKIQPAKLEDSAVYLCASSLVGYAFFGQGTRLTVV.

V usage is TRBV27 and J usage is TRBJ2-2, with D tentatively TRBD1 or TRBD2 (6 bases each). Germline CDR1 is MNHEY and CDR2 is SMNVEV (reference sequence). The germline V and J ends were trimmed by 6 bases and 7 bases, with 21 bases remaining between them. CDR3 length: 16 residues. The CDR3 is CASSLLGGQGLGELFF. CDR3 DNA sequence: TGTGCCAGCAGCCTACTCGGGGGACAAGGACTCGGGGAGCTGTTTTTT.

V is TRBV9 and J is TRBJ1-2; D is unclear. The CDR3 loop spans 13 amino acids. Germline CDR1 SGDLS, CDR2 YYNGEE. V lost 0 bases and J lost 8, with 11 bases in between. CDR3 region: CASSVDEGQGYTF. CDR3 bases: TGTGCCAGCAGCGTAGACGAAGGGCAGGGCTACACCTTC.

This clone was seen only once. The genes are TRBV19 and TRBJ2-7; D unresolved. The germline CDR1 and CDR2 sequences are LNHDA and SQIVND (reference sequence). The CDR3 is 14 amino acids. Trimming cost V 4 bases and J 5 bases, with 15 bases left between them. CDR3 bases: TGTGCCAGTAGTAGGGCAGCAGGCACCGACGAGCAGTACTTC. Translating it yields CASSRAAGTDEQYF.

CDR3 loop: CASSPWDMEISGEQFF. The CDR3 DNA sequence: TGTGCCAGCAGCCCCTGGGACATGGAAATTTCAGGGGAGCAGTTCTTC. The chain employs TRBV7-3 and TRBJ2-1; TRBD1 is a possible D gene (6 bases). The germline CDR1 and CDR2 sequences are SGHTA and FQGTGA. The CDR3 is 16 amino acids. V lost 5 bases to trimming and J lost 10 bases, with 24 bases between them.

The chain uses TRBV7-8 and TRBJ2-1; TRBD1 might be the D (6 bases). From germline, CDR1 is SGHVS and CDR2 FQNEAQ. V lost 5 bases, J lost 7 bases, and 18 bases lay in between. There are 15 residues in the CDR3. The CDR3 here is CASSQVGGRENEQFF. The DNA of the CDR3 is TGTGCCAGCAGCCAAGTAGGGGGACGGGAAAATGAGCAGTTCTTC.

The chain is built from TRBV9 and TRBJ1-3, with 10 bases aligning to TRBD1. CDR1 is SGDLS and CDR2 is YYNGEE in the germline V gene. The V segment lost 5 bases and the J segment 1 base; nucleotides outside the gene matches: 9. This CDR3 region has 17 residues. The CDR3 nucleotides read TGTGCCAGCAGTGGGGACAGGGGCTTCTCATCTGGAAACACCATATATTTT. Residues: CASSGDRGFSSGNTIYF.

The chain joins TRBV11-2 to TRBJ1-1, with D possibly matching TRBD1 (6 bases). V lost 2 bases to trimming and J lost 5 bases, with 9 bases between them. CDR3 length: 13 amino acids. Germline V gene sequence: CDR1 SGHAT, CDR2 FQNNGV. This chain's CDR3 is CASSLIRGTEAFF. In DNA, the CDR3 is TGTGCCAGCAGCTTAATAAGGGGGACTGAAGCTTTCTTT.

V gene TRBV18 combines with J gene TRBJ1-2; maybe TRBD1 (5 bases). V was pared by 4 bases and J by 4 bases, with 19 bases between. The germline V gene encodes CDR1 KGHSH and CDR2 LQKENI. The CDR3 length is 16 residues. The CDR3 DNA sequence: TGTGCCAGCTCACAAACCCGACAGACGGGGGGCTATGGCTACACCTTC. It codes for CASSQTRQTGGYGYTF.